The present T cell receptor (beta chain) was sequenced within a study of long-term antiretroviral therapy in people with HIV (dated by TCRdb to between 2021 and 2022). Some background on the complete study: The earliest samples were collected about a decade before the 2015 WHO recommendation for immediate ART, when ART was typically delayed until CD4 counts fell. Whether ART initiation and durable HIV suppression were associated with changes in peripheral blood TRB repertoire composition and diversity was tested in a retrospective serial study. A total of around 190 cryopreserved PBMC samples came from a few dozen adults with confirmed HIV infection and were collected serially over a mean of roughly six years (range 1-12). Among the roughly 30 participants with HIV, about 11 were female. Test extractions of a monoclonal T-cell line alongside some 36 polyclonal samples showed no cross-contamination during QIAcube processing.

The immunoSEQ hsTCRB v3.0 assay was used at survey level resolution to sequence the TRB variable region. The targeted TRB sequencing depth was roughly 40,000-55,000 T-cell genomes per sample. TRB libraries were pooled and sequenced on an Illumina MiSeq using a v3 150-cycle kit. Per the original workflow: Repertoire analysis ran in R within a reproducible Nextflow workflow covering QC, data transformation and analysis. LymphoSeq2, an R package for AIRR-Seq data exploration, was used to implement custom analyses. After excluding a few samples that yielded fewer than 5000 total TRB sequences, 188 HIV repertoires remained for analysis. Among the approximately 200 retained HIV repertoires, 59 were collected before ART initiation and 120 to 140 were collected after ART initiation. Repertoires were downsampled to 5000 TRB nucleotide sequences, and summary statistics were averaged over 100 downsampling iterations. Only TRB sequences with CDR3 regions of at least seven amino acids were retained for analysis. Two measures captured diversity: a Shannon entropy-derived clonality score and the Gini coefficient. Repertoire networks linked the top 5000 CDR3 amino acid sequences whenever two sequences differed by an edit distance of one. Antigen specificity groups and MHC restriction were predicted for TRB CDR3 amino acid sequences with GLIPH2. Known CMV, EBV, HIV or tissue antigen associations were flagged by matching CDR3 amino acid sequences against VDJdb and McPAS-TCR. Pre-ART, post-ART and control groups were compared with Wilcoxon signed-rank tests and Holm-Bonferroni correction. The immuneACCESS repertoire file appears here via TCRdb, limited to in-frame rearrangements. These files lack a portion of the clones; in checked studies, under half of the deficit traces to unresolved V genes, and the cause of the others is not known. The V and J calls and the clone size are those of that table, but D and trimming were determined from the DNA. In all, the sample holds nearly 30,000 clones, and over 80% of those were seen once. The ten biggest clones cover around 9% of the sample.

Notes on this clone: Which antigen it targets is not known. No base quality information exists; no much larger clone differs at one position.

The study at large found these results: Starting ART was linked to a significant rise in TRB diversity, yet even after long-term ART the diversity remained significantly lower than in transplant donor controls. Because pre-ART samples had limited cell numbers, unsorted PBMC were profiled rather than sorted CD4+ and CD8+ T cells. No data were available on ART adherence, viral resistance or therapy changes, limiting inferences about post-ART repertoire changes. Compared with controls, HIV repertoires had narrower CDR3 length ranges, and the network structure pointed to an antigen-experienced repertoire that shifted only slightly toward naive after ART. Limited PBMC availability meant only the TCR beta chain was sequenced, without alpha chain pairing. Samples dated from the mid-2000s to the late 2010s, and the ART regimens used may be less effective than current ones. At every time point, the repertoire was dominated by expanded TRB clones first identified before ART initiation, although this dominance fluctuated and, in many PLHIV, declined after ART.

To be included, a participant needed at least one PBMC sample from before ART initiation plus at least two post-ART samples. All participants with HIV were treated in the United States of America. Before DNA extraction, cryopreserved samples of about 0.95-10 million PBMC were thawed and washed. At the time of the earliest PBMC sample, participants with HIV were aged between roughly 20 and 54 years. Per participant, PBMC samples came from 1-4 timepoints prior to ART initiation and 2-8 timepoints following ART initiation, for a median of 7 samples. Serial HIV viral load, CD4+ T-cell count, ART history and demographic data were obtained for every participant. A Qiagen kit on a QIAcube was used to extract genomic DNA from unsorted PBMC, with samples processed in batches of 12. The trim is 3 bases for V and 6 bases for J, with a gap of 14 bases between the germline ends. The CDR3 contains 14 residues, cysteine and phenylalanine counted. The read is trimmed to its CDR3 DNA, 42 bases read in frame from base 1. As encoded in the germline V gene, CDR1 is SNHLY while CDR2 is FYNNEI.

The material sequenced was unsorted PBMCs, taken 3.2 years before starting antiretroviral therapy. The receptor was derived from a man aged 45 to 65 with HIV. Here the chain combines TRBV2 and TRBJ1-2; the D segment cannot be called with confidence. The nucleotide sequence is given as TGTGCCAGCAGTGATAATAGGGTATACGATGGCTACACCTTC. Its protein is CASSDNRVYDGYTF.